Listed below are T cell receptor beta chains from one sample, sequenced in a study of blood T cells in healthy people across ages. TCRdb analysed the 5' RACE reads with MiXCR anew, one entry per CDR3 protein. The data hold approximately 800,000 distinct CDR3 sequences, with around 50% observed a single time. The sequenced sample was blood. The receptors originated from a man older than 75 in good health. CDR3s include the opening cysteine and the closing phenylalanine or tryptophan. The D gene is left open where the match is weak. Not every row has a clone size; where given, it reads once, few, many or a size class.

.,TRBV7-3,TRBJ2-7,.,TGTGCCAGCAGCCCGAGTGGGGCCGTATGGGACGAGCAGTACTTC,CASSPSGAVWDEQYF
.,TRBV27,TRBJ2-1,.,TGTGCCAGCACCTTAAGATCGACGGGCTCCGTTACCAATGAGCAGTTCTTC,CASTLRSTGSVTNEQFF
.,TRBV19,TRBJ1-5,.,TGTGCCAGTGGGTTCGGCTTTTATCAGCCCCAGCATTTT,CASGFGFYQPQHF
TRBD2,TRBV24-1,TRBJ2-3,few,TGTGCCACCAGTGACTCCCGACTAGCGGGAGGCCCAGATACGCAGTATTTT,CATSDSRLAGGPDTQYF
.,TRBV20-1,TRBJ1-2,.,TGCAGTGCTCCCCGATCGACAGTGGGCTACACCTTC,CSAPRSTVGYTF
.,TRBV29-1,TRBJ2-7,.,TGCAGCGTTAAGGGAGTTTACGAGCAGTACTTC,CSVKGVYEQYF
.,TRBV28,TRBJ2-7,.,TGTGCCAGTTTAAGCCCCGGACGGCGGTACGAGCAGTACTTC,CASLSPGRRYEQYF
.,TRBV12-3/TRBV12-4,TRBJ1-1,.,TGTGCCAGTGGGGGTCGTTCCACTGAAGCTTTCTTT,CASGGRSTEAFF
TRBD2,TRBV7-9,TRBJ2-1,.,TGTGCCAGCAGCTTAGCACTAGCGCTGAATGAGCAGTTCTTC,CASSLALALNEQFF
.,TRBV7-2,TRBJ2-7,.,TGTGCCAGCAGCTTACAGGGAGGTAGCTTGAACGAGCAGTACTTC,CASSLQGGSLNEQYF
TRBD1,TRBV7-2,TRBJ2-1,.,TGTGCCAGCAGTATTCAGGGGGCCTACAATGAGCAGTTCTTC,CASSIQGAYNEQFF
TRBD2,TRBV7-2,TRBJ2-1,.,TGTGCCAGCAGCTTCTCTAGCGGGAGGGTGGGGGAGCAGTTCTTC,CASSFSSGRVGEQFF
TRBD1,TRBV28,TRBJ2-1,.,TGTGCCAGCAGTACAAACAGGGGAAGCAATGAGCAGTTCTTC,CASSTNRGSNEQFF
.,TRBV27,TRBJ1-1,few,TGTGCCAGCAGACCTTTGGGAAACACTGAAGCTTTCTTT,CASRPLGNTEAFF
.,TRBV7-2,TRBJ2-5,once,TGTGCCAGCAGCTTAGACGGGGGGCCTACAGAGACCCAGTACTTC,CASSLDGGPTETQYF
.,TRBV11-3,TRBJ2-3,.,TGTGCCAGCAGCTTAGCCCAAACAGATACGCAGTATTTT,CASSLAQTDTQYF
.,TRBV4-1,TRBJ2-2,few,TGCGCCAGCAGCCCGGCTAACAGGATCACCGGGGAGCTGTTTTTT,CASSPANRITGELFF
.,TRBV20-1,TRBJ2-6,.,TGCAGTGCTAGCCCCCCTGGAGCTGGGGCCAACGTCCTGACTTTC,CSASPPGAGANVLTF
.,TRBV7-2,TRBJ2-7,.,TGTGCCAGCAGCTCCCGTAGTGTCTACGAGCAGTACTTC,CASSSRSVYEQYF
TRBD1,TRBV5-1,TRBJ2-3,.,TGCGCCAGCAGCAGTCGACAGGGTGTGAGGACAGATACGCAGTATTTT,CASSSRQGVRTDTQYF
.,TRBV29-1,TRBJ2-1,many,TGCAGCGTTGGACCCGGTAGGAGCTCCTACAATGAGCAGTTCTTC,CSVGPGRSSYNEQFF
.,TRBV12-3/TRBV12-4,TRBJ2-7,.,TGTGCCGGCAGTTTGCACAATGAGCAGTACTTC,CAGSLHNEQYF
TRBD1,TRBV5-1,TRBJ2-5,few,TGCGCCAGCAGCTCCAGAGGGACAGGGGAATTAGAGACCCAGTACTTC,CASSSRGTGELETQYF
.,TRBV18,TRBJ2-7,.,TGTGCCATCTCACCAAGGTACGAGCAGTACTTC,CAISPRYEQYF
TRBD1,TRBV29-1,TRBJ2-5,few,TGCAGCGCTAAGGGACAGGGCGGGGCGGGAGTTGTGTACGAGACCCAGTACTTC,CSAKGQGGAGVVYETQYF
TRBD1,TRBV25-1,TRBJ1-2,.,TGTGCCAGCAGTGCGAGAGGGGGCTGTAGCTACACCTTC,CASSARGGCSYTF
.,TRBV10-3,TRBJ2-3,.,TGTGCCATCAGTCCGGCGGAAGGGGCTATCACAGATACGCAGTATTTT,CAISPAEGAITDTQYF
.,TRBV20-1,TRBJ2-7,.,TGCAGTGCCGAAAGGGACACCTACGAGCAGTACTTC,CSAERDTYEQYF
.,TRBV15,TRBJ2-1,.,TGTGCCACCCGGCGATCAACGGGCTCCTACAATGAGCAGTTCTTC,CATRRSTGSYNEQFF
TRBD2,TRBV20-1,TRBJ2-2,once,TGCAGTGCTCCTGGAACCGGGAGGGGCACCGGGGAGCTGTTTTTT,CSAPGTGRGTGELFF
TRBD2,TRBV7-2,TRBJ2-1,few,TGTGCCAGCAGCGCGGGACTAGCGGGAGGAAGGAGGAATGAGCAGTTCTTC,CASSAGLAGGRRNEQFF
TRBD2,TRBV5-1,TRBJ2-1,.,TGCGCCAGCAGTGAGAGGACTAGCGGGACCCTTTACAATGAGCAGTTCTTC,CASSERTSGTLYNEQFF
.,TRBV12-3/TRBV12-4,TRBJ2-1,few,TGTGCCAGCAGTTTTAGCAGGAGGGGTAATGAGCAGTTCTTC,CASSFSRRGNEQFF
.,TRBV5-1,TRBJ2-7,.,TGCGCCAGCAGCTGTGAGGGCCAGCCCTACGAGCAGTACTTC,CASSCEGQPYEQYF
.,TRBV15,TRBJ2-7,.,TGTGCCACCAGCAGTCCGACTGGCGGGATTTTGTACGAGCAGTACTTC,CATSSPTGGILYEQYF
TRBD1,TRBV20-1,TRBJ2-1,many,TGCAGTGCGGACAGGGGAATCAATGAGCAGTTCTTC,CSADRGINEQFF
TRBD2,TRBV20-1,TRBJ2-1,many,TGCAGTGCTAAGCGGGGCTACAATGAGCAGTTCTTC,CSAKRGYNEQFF
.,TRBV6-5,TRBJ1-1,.,TGTGCCAGCAGTTATGACACTCTGAACACTGAAGCTTTCTTT,CASSYDTLNTEAFF
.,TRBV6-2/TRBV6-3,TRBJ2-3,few,TGTGCCAGCAGTTCCGACTTTAGCGACAGCACAGATACGCAGTATTTT,CASSSDFSDSTDTQYF
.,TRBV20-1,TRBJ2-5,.,TGCAGTGCTAGAGATGGGGTCCGGGGCCAAGAGACCCAGTACTTC,CSARDGVRGQETQYF
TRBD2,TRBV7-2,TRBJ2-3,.,TGTGCCAGCAGCTTAATAGCGGGACGGACAGATACGCAGTATTTT,CASSLIAGRTDTQYF
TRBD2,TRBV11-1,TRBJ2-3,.,TGTGCCAGCAGCAAAAATAGCGGGAGCAAGGCAGATACGCAGTATTTT,CASSKNSGSKADTQYF
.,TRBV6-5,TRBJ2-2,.,TGTGCCAGCAGCCGAAGCCGACTGAACACCGGGAAGCTGTTTTTT,CASSRSRLNTGKLFF
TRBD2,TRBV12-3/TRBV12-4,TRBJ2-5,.,TGTACCAGCAGTCCCCGGACTAGCGGCAACAATGAGCAGTACTTC,CTSSPRTSGNNEQYF
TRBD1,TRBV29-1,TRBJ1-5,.,TGCAGCGTTGCCACAGGGGGCGGCGGGCAGCCCCAGCATTTT,CSVATGGGGQPQHF
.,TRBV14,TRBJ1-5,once,TGTGCCAGCAGCCAAGATAACAGCAGCAATCAGCCCCAGCATTTT,CASSQDNSSNQPQHF
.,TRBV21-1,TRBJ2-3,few,TGTGCCAGCAGCGGGCAGAAAGGCACAGATACGCAGTATTTT,CASSGQKGTDTQYF